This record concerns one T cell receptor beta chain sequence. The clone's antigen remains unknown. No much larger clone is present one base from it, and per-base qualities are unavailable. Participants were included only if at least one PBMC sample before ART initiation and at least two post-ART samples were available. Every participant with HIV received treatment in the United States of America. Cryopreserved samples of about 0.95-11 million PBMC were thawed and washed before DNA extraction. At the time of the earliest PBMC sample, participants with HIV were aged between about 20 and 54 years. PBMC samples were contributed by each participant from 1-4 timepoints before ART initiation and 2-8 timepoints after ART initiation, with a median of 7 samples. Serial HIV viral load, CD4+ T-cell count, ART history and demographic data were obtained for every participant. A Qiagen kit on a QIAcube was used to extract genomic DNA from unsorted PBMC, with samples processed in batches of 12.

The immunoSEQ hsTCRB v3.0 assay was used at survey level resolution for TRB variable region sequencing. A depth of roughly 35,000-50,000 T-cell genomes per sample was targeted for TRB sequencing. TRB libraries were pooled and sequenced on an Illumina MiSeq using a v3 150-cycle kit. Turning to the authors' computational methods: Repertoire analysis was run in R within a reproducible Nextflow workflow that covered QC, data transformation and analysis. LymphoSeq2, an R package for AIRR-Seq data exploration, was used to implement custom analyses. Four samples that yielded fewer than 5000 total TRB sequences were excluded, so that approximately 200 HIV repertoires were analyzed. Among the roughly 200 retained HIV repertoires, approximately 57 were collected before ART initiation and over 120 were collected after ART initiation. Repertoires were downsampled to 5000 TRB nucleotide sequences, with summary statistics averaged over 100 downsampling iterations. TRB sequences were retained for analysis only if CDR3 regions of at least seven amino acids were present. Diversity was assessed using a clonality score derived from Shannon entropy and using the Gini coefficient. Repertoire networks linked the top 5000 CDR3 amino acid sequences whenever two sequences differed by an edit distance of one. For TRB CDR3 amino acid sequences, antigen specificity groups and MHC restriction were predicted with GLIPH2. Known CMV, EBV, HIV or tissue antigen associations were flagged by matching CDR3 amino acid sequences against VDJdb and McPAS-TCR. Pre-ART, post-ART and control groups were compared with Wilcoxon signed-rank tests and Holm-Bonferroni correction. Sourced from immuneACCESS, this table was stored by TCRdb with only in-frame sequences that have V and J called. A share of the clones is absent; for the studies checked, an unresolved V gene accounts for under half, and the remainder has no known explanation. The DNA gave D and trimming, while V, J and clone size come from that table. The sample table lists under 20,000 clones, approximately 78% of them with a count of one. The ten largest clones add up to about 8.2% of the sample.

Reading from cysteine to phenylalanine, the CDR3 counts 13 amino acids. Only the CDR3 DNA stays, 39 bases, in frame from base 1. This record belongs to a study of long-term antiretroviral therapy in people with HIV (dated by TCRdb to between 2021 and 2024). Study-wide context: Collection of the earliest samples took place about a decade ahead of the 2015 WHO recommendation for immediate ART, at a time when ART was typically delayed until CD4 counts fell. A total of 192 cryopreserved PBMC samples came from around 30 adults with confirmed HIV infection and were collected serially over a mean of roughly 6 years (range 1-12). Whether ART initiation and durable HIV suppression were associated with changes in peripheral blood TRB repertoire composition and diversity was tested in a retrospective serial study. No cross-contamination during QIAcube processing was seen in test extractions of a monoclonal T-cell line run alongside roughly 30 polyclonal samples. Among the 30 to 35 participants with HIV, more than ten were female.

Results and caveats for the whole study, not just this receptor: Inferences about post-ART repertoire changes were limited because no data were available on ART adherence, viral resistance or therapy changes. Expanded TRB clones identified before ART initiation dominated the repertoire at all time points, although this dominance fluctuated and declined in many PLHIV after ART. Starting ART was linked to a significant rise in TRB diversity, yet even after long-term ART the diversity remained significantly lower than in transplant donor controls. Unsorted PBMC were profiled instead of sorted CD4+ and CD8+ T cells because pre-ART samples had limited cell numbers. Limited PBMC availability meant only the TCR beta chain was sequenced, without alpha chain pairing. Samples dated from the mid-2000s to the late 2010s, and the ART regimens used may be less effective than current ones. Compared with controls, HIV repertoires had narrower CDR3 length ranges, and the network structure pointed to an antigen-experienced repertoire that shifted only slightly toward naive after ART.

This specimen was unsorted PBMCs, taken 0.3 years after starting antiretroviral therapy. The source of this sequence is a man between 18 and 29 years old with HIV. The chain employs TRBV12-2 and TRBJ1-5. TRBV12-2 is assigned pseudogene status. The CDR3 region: CASRFTGNQPQHF. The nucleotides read TGTGCAAGTCGCTTCACGGGGAATCAGCCCCAGCATTTT.